This passage covers 23 T cell receptor beta chains from one sample sequenced in a study of beta chain features in type 1 diabetes. The sequenced template was cDNA made from the entire isolated RNA. Sequenced by immunoSEQ multiplex PCR; TCRdb stores in-frame clones only, minus some. The repertoire consists of about 620,000 clones, with less than 20% occurring once and the leading ten covering about 0.097%. Sequencing was carried out using naive CD4+ T cells from blood. The receptors were gathered from a man aged 18 to 30 in good health.

This clone was counted a few times. The chain links TRBV20-1 to TRBJ2-1, with D uncertain. CDR1 DFQATT and CDR2 SNEGSKA come from the germline V gene (reference sequence). Trimming left V 5 bases short and J 4 bases short, with 6 bases between. This CDR3 is built from 11 residues. In DNA form, the CDR3 reads TGCAGTGCTCAAAAGTACAATGAGCAGTTCTTC. Translation: CSAQKYNEQFF.

V and J are TRBV6-6 and TRBJ1-3; 7 nucleotides match TRBD1. V gave up 6 bases and J gave up 2 bases; unmatched junction bases: 4. The CDR3 contains 14 residues. Germline V gene sequence: CDR1 MNHNY, CDR2 SVGAGI (reference sequence). The CDR3 DNA follows: TGTGCCAGCAGCAGAGGGACAGCTGGAAACACCATATATTTT. Translation gives CASSRGTAGNTIYF.

Written as DNA, the CDR3 is TGTGCCAGCAGCTTCCTGGACAGGGGGCTCTACGAGCAGTACTTC. It codes for CASSFLDRGLYEQYF. The gene calls are TRBV7-2 and TRBJ2-7; 11 bases align to TRBD1. This CDR3 has 15 residues. After removal of 3 bases from V and 3 bases from J, the junction contained 4 bases not matched to a gene. Germline CDR1 SGHTA, CDR2 FQGNSA.

This clone was observed a handful of times. This rearrangement joins TRBV19 to TRBJ2-5; tentatively, D is TRBD2 (5 bases). V was clipped by 0 bases and J by 10 bases, with 12 bases between them. Germline CDR1 and CDR2: LNHDA and SQIVND (reference sequence). The CDR3 runs 13 residues. CDR3 in amino acids: CASSIDQSGNQYF. The CDR3 bases are TGTGCCAGTAGTATAGATCAGTCCGGGAACCAGTACTTC.

The chain is built from TRBV7-2 and TRBJ2-5, with 8 bases matching TRBD2. The CDR3 runs to 14 residues. V lost 2 bases to trimming and J lost 5 bases; unmatched junction nucleotides: 4. Germline V CDR1 and CDR2: SGHTA, FQGNSA. Written as DNA, the CDR3 is TGTGCCAGCAGCTTAAGCGGGAGTTGGGAGACCCAGTACTTC. Encoded protein: CASSLSGSWETQYF.

The chain carries TRBV16 and TRBJ1-2; D not resolved. This CDR3 spans 15 amino acids. The V end lost 6 bases, the J end lost 0 bases, and 14 bases lay between the germline ends. Germline V lookup: CDR1 KGHSY, CDR2 FQNENV. The CDR3: CASSTRWIPNYGYTF. CDR3 nucleotide sequence: TGTGCCAGCAGTACACGGTGGATCCCTAACTATGGCTACACCTTC. The entire variable domain, with the rest obtained from reference TRBV16 and TRBJ1-2, is as follows: GEEVAQTPKHLVRGEGQKAKLYCAPIKGHSYVFWYQQVLKNEFKFLISFQNENVFDETGMPKERFSAKCLPNSPCSLEIQATKLEDSAVYFCASSTRWIPNYGYTFGSGTRLTVV.

Only a few counts were recorded for this clone. The CDR3 bases are TGCGCCAGCAGGGCGGGAGGGCCCTCCTACAATGAGCAGTTCTTC. Encoded protein: CASRAGGPSYNEQFF. The chain has TRBV5-1 and TRBJ2-1; 9 bases map to TRBD2. The V gene end was trimmed by 5 bases and the J gene end by 0 bases; junction bases not matched to a gene: 3. The CDR3 has 15 amino acids. Germline V CDR1 and CDR2: SGHRS, YFSETQ.

J is TRBJ2-2 and V is TRBV7-2; D unclear. This CDR3 is 14 amino acids long. V lost 1 base and J lost 5, with 8 bases in between. CDR1 and CDR2 from the germline V gene are SGHTA and FQGNSA. The DNA for the CDR3 is TGTGCCAGCAGCTTAGTAGGCATAACCGGGGAGCTGTTTTTT. Translation gives CASSLVGITGELFF.

Only a few counts were recorded for this clone. V gene TRBV5-4 combines with J gene TRBJ2-3; the match to TRBD2 covers 11 bases. The junction had 9 bases not matched to a gene; V was cut back by 6 bases and J by 6 bases. The CDR3 is 15 amino acids. Germline CDR1 SGHNT, CDR2 YYREEE (reference sequence). CDR3 bases: TGTGCCAGCACCCCAGGACTAGCGGGTTCCGATACGCAGTATTTT. This codes for CASTPGLAGSDTQYF.

The chain is built from TRBV28 and TRBJ2-7; D is perhaps TRBD1 (6 bases). Germline V lookup: CDR1 MDHEN, CDR2 SYDVKM. V dropped 7 bases and J dropped 2 bases, with 15 bases sitting between them. CDR3 size: 14 residues. CDR3 protein: CASNSQGTPYEQYF. The DNA of the CDR3 is TGTGCCAGCAATTCCCAGGGGACCCCCTACGAGCAGTACTTC. Full variable domain (rest looked up from reference TRBV28 and TRBJ2-7): DVKVTQSSRYLVKRTGEKVFLECVQDMDHENMFWYRQDPGLGLRLIYFSYDVKMKEKGDIPEGYSVSREKKERFSLILESASTNQTSMYLCASNSQGTPYEQYFGPGTRLTVT.

In this sample, this clone turned up a few times. This chain joins TRBV19 and TRBJ1-2, with 7 nucleotides matching TRBD1. Per germline, CDR1 LNHDA and CDR2 SQIVND (reference sequence). The CDR3 is 15 amino acids. Trimming removed 5 bases from V and 4 bases from J; junction bases left unmatched: 10. The CDR3 DNA reads as TGTGCCAGTAGTGCCACGGGACAGTCCCTCTATGGCTACACCTTC. This translates into CASSATGQSLYGYTF.

The J gene is TRBJ2-5, the V gene TRBV5-1, with TRBD1 matching over 7 bases. CDR1 and CDR2 from the germline V gene are SGHRS and YFSETQ. The V and J ends lost 0 bases and 5 bases, in that order; junction bases with no gene match: 1. The CDR3 sequence is 13 residues long. The CDR3 nucleotides read TGCGCCAGCAGCTTGGAGGACAGGGAGACCCAGTACTTC. This sequence encodes CASSLEDRETQYF.

This CDR3 is CASGDSGGSSYEQYF. CDR3 nucleotides: TGTGCCAGCGGCGATAGCGGGGGAAGCTCCTACGAGCAGTACTTC. The J gene is TRBJ2-7, the V gene TRBV5-6, with TRBD2 identical over 9 bases. Germline V gene data show CDR1 as SGHDT and CDR2 as YYEEEE. The CDR3 length is 15 residues. With 7 bases clipped from V and 0 bases from J, the junction kept 8 bases outside the gene matches.

The V gene is TRBV6-5, the J gene TRBJ1-1; 7 nucleotides agree with TRBD1. V trimming: 4 bases; J trimming: 1 base; junction bases outside the gene matches: 3. The CDR3 loop spans 14 amino acids. Germline CDR1 and CDR2: MNHEY and SVGAGI. For the CDR3, the DNA is TGTGCCAGCAGTTTCGGGACAGCGAACACTGAAGCTTTCTTT. It is translated as CASSFGTANTEAFF.

A few counts support this clone. The chain joins TRBV5-4 to TRBJ1-2; 11 nucleotides align to TRBD1. V was pared by 0 bases and J by 4 bases, with 5 bases of the junction left unmatched. The length of the CDR3 is 16 residues. Looked up from germline, CDR1 is SGHNT and CDR2 is YYREEE (reference sequence). CDR3 amino acids: CASSLAPGTGGYGYTF. The CDR3 DNA follows: TGTGCCAGCAGCTTGGCCCCCGGGACAGGGGGCTATGGCTACACCTTC.

The chain joins TRBV4-3 to TRBJ2-3, with TRBD1 identical over 7 bases. The CDR3 has 16 residues. J was trimmed by 4 bases and V by 3 bases; bases with no gene match: 10. Per germline, CDR1 LGHNA and CDR2 YSLEER. The CDR3 sequence: CASSHGNPQGADTQYF. The CDR3 nucleotides read TGCGCCAGCAGCCATGGCAACCCCCAGGGGGCAGATACGCAGTATTTT.

In nucleotides, the CDR3 is TGTGCCAGCAGCTTAGTGGAGGGTACCCAGCCCCAGCATTTT. Translated, it gives CASSLVEGTQPQHF. The V gene is TRBV7-2, the J gene TRBJ1-5; no firm D call. The CDR3 totals 14 residues. V was cut by 1 base and J by 7 bases, with 11 bases left in between. Per germline, CDR1 SGHTA and CDR2 FQGNSA.

The V gene is TRBV7-2, the J gene TRBJ1-1; D call uncertain. The V gene lost 1 base and the J gene lost 6 bases, with 6 bases spanning the gap. The CDR3 runs to 12 residues. CDR1 is SGHTA, CDR2 FQGNSA, per germline. CDR3 bases: TGTGCCAGCAGCTTAGAGGCCCCTGAAGCTTTCTTT. Protein: CASSLEAPEAFF.

This clone was seen only a few times. The rearrangement links TRBV5-1 to TRBJ2-7; 7 bases are a match to TRBD2. J was trimmed by 5 bases and V by 0 bases; bases with no gene match: 5. Per the germline V gene, CDR1 is SGHRS and CDR2 is YFSETQ. This CDR3 comprises 14 residues. The DNA for the CDR3 is TGCGCCAGCAGCTTGGTGGGACTATGGAACGAGCAGTACTTC. Residues: CASSLVGLWNEQYF.

There are a few counts of this clone. J is TRBJ1-5 and V is TRBV5-1, with a weak D call TRBD1 (6 bases). The CDR3 is made up of 15 amino acids. Germline assignment: CDR1 SGHRS and CDR2 YFSETQ. Deletions cut 0 bases from V and 3 bases from J, with 10 bases between. The CDR3 sequence is CASSLEGGFNQPQHF. The CDR3 nucleotides are TGCGCCAGCAGCTTGGAAGGGGGGTTCAATCAGCCCCAGCATTTT. Full variable domain (remainder filled in from reference TRBV5-1 and TRBJ1-5): KAGVTQTPRYLIKTRGQQVTLSCSPISGHRSVSWYQQTPGQGLQFLFEYFSETQRNKGNFPGRFSGRQFSNSRSEMNVSTLELGDSALYLCASSLEGGFNQPQHFGDGTRLSIL.

Only a few counts were recorded for this clone. The chain carries TRBV30 and TRBJ1-1; D possibly corresponds to TRBD1 (5 bases). V lost 8 bases to trimming and J lost 0 bases, with 13 bases between them. Germline V gene data show CDR1 as GTSNPN and CDR2 as SVGIG (reference sequence). The CDR3 runs to 13 residues. CDR3 DNA: TGTGCCCGCTCGGGGCAGCTGAACACTGAAGCTTTCTTT. This translates into CARSGQLNTEAFF.

At least ten counts were recorded for this clone. The chain links TRBV4-3 to TRBJ2-1; 7 bases match TRBD2. The germline V gene encodes CDR1 LGHNA and CDR2 YSLEER. This CDR3 contains 13 residues. Trimming at V came to 1 base and at J to 12 bases, leaving 6 bases not matched to a gene. CDR3 residues: CASSQAGGSGQFF. CDR3 bases: TGCGCCAGCAGCCAAGCCGGCGGGAGCGGGCAGTTCTTC.

The chain joins TRBV4-3 to TRBJ2-7, with TRBD1 identical over 10 bases. V shed 3 bases and J 2 bases; nucleotides not matched to a gene: 4. CDR3 length equals 15 residues. Germline values: CDR1 LGHNA, CDR2 YSLEER. CDR3 sequence reads: CASSQPGQGTYEQYF. CDR3 nucleotide sequence: TGCGCCAGCAGCCAGCCGGGACAGGGGACCTACGAGCAGTACTTC.